These 32 T cell receptor beta chains were all obtained from the same sample, sequenced in a study of T cells after yellow fever vaccination. TCRdb reanalysed the 5' RACE reads using MiXCR and keeps one entry per CDR3 protein. The data contain approximately 69,000 distinct CDR3 sequences, 4.5% to 7.5% of them singletons. The sequenced sample was CD4+ T cells sorted from PBMCs, obtained around 15 days after the first yellow fever vaccination. All receptors derive from a man between 18 and 29 years old who received the YFV17D yellow fever vaccine.

There are many counts of this clonotype. The chain links TRBV5-1 to TRBJ2-7; D unresolved. This CDR3 comprises 14 residues. Germline assignment: CDR1 SGHRS and CDR2 YFSETQ. Trimming took 0 bases from V and 2 from J, leaving 9 bases between them. CDR3 in DNA: TGCGCCAGCAGCTTGGATGGCTTCACCTACGAGCAGTACTTC. This translates into CASSLDGFTYEQYF.

There are many counts of this clonotype. The rearrangement joins TRBV24-1 to TRBJ2-3; 11 bases are a match to TRBD2. The germline CDR1 and CDR2 sequences are KGHDR and SFDVKD. V trimming: 4 bases; J trimming: 3 bases; junction bases outside the gene matches: 8. This CDR3 contains 17 residues. The CDR3 region is CATSEISSGGMTDTQYF. In DNA, the CDR3 is TGTGCCACCAGTGAGATCTCTAGCGGGGGGATGACAGATACGCAGTATTTT.

In its sample, this clonotype was seen many times. The chain joins TRBV4-3 to TRBJ2-3, with TRBD2 matching 7 bases. J was trimmed by 1 base and V by 0 bases; bases with no gene match: 4. The V gene's germline CDR1 is LGHNA and CDR2 YSLEER. The CDR3 has 16 residues. The CDR3 sequence is CASSQDERGGTDTQYF. CDR3 nucleotide sequence: TGCGCCAGCAGCCAAGATGAGCGGGGAGGCACAGATACGCAGTATTTT.

This clonotype was counted ten times or more. The chain links TRBV5-1 to TRBJ2-5, with D uncertain. This CDR3 is 15 amino acids long. The V end lost 1 base, the J end lost 2 bases, and 12 bases lay between the germline ends. CDR1 and CDR2 from the germline V gene are SGHRS and YFSETQ. The CDR3 protein is CASSLISGLQETQYF. In DNA form, the CDR3 reads TGCGCCAGCAGCTTGATTTCCGGGTTGCAAGAGACCCAGTACTTC.

The sample holds one count of this clonotype. An end of the junction does not agree with germline; a read error may underlie this. V usage is TRBV4-1 and J usage is TRBJ2-2; D is perhaps TRBD1 or TRBD2 (6 bases each). From germline, CDR1 is MGHRA and CDR2 YSYEKL. The CDR3 covers 15 residues. CDR3 DNA: TGCGTCAGCAGCCAACAAAGGGGGGATGCCGGGGAGCTGTTTTTT. Amino acid sequence: CVSSQQRGDAGELFF.

The chain carries TRBV4-3 and TRBJ2-1; D may be TRBD1 (7 bases). Germline V lookup: CDR1 LGHNA, CDR2 YSLEER. V was pared by 3 bases and J by 8 bases, with 11 bases between. The CDR3 is 13 residues long. The CDR3 spells CASSQTGRYEQFF. Here the CDR3 DNA reads TGCGCCAGCAGCCAGACAGGGAGGTATGAGCAGTTCTTC.

In this sample, this clonotype turned up many times. The V and J genes are TRBV11-1 and TRBJ2-1, with 8 nucleotides matching TRBD2. The V gene's germline CDR1 is SGHAT and CDR2 FQDESV (reference sequence). CDR3 length: 16 amino acids. V shed 0 bases, J shed 8 bases, and the junction held 9 bases outside the gene matches. CDR3 bases: TGTGCCAGCAGCTTAGCTTCGGGGGGGGGCCTTCATGAGCAGTTCTTC. Translating it yields CASSLASGGGLHEQFF. The whole variable domain, filled in from reference TRBV11-1 and TRBJ2-1, reads EAEVAQSPRYKITEKSQAVAFWCDPISGHATLYWYRQILGQGPELLVQFQDESVVDDSQLPKDRFSAERLKGVDSTLKIQPAELGDSAMYLCASSLASGGGLHEQFFGPGTRLTVL.

This clonotype was seen more than once but under ten times. This chain joins TRBV7-3 and TRBJ1-5; TRBD1 might be the D (5 bases). This CDR3 comprises 11 residues. V lost 7 bases to trimming and J lost 9 bases, with 10 bases between them. Germline CDR1 is SGHTA and CDR2 is FQGTGA. The CDR3 protein is CASTGGGPQHF. The CDR3 coding sequence is TGTGCCAGCACCGGGGGGGGGCCCCAGCATTTT.

This clonotype was found many times. The chain links TRBV5-6 to TRBJ2-5; D possibly uses TRBD1 or TRBD2 (6 bases each). The CDR3 spans 13 residues. CDR1 is SGHDT and CDR2 is YYEEEE in the germline V gene. The ends were cut back, 5 bases at V and 5 bases at J, with 13 bases in the middle. The CDR3 DNA reads as TGTGCCAGCAGTCTAACAGGGAGGGAGACCCAGTACTTC. Protein: CASSLTGRETQYF.

This clonotype was recorded at least ten times. The chain carries TRBV9 and TRBJ2-5; TRBD2 matches 10 bases. This CDR3 is built from 14 residues. CDR1 and CDR2 from the germline V gene are SGDLS and YYNGEE. The ends lost 3 bases at V and 4 bases at J; junction bases unmatched: 3. The CDR3 protein is CASSERGGRETQYF. In DNA form, the CDR3 reads TGTGCCAGCAGCGAGCGGGGGGGCCGAGAGACCCAGTACTTC. Variable domain in full (rest from reference TRBV9 and TRBJ2-5): DSGVTQTPKHLITATGQRVTLRCSPRSGDLSVYWYQQSLDQGLQFLIQYYNGEERAKGNILERFSAQQFPDLHSELNLSSLELGDSALYFCASSERGGRETQYFGPGTRLLVL.

This clonotype was counted at least ten times. V usage is TRBV24-1 and J usage is TRBJ2-2; TRBD1 matches 9 bases. After removal of 3 bases from V and 4 bases from J, the junction contained 11 bases not matched to a gene. The length of the CDR3 is 18 residues. CDR1 is KGHDR and CDR2 is SFDVKD in the germline V gene. The CDR3 spells CATSDPSMGQGGTGELFF. The DNA for the CDR3 is TGTGCCACCAGTGATCCCTCGATGGGACAGGGAGGCACCGGGGAGCTGTTTTTT.

About this clonotype itself: The junction and the germline gene differ at one end; a read error may be behind it. The chain uses TRBV28 and TRBJ2-4, with D perhaps matching TRBD1 (6 bases). From germline, CDR1 is MDHEN and CDR2 SYDVKM. The CDR3 loop spans 13 amino acids. DNA of the CDR3: TGTGCCAGCATACAGGGAGCCAACAACATTCACTACTTC. Encoded protein: CASIQGANNIHYF.

This clonotype was counted ten times or more. The chain recombines TRBV18 with TRBJ1-5; D call uncertain. CDR1 is KGHSH and CDR2 is LQKENI in the germline V gene. The CDR3 length is 16 residues. V shed 5 bases and J shed 2 bases, with 16 bases lying between them. In DNA, the CDR3 is TGTGCCAGCTCAGAAACCGGGATGTCGGGCAATCAGCCCCAGCATTTT. As protein: CASSETGMSGNQPQHF.

This clonotype has at least ten counts. V gene TRBV6-5 combines with J gene TRBJ1-1; TRBD1 might be the D (6 bases). Germline-derived CDR1 and CDR2 are MNHEY and SVGAGI. The CDR3 is 14 amino acids. Trimming removed 7 bases from V and 3 bases from J, with 15 bases in between. This CDR3 is CASIQGWGDTEAFF. In DNA form, the CDR3 reads TGTGCCAGCATCCAGGGGTGGGGGGACACTGAAGCTTTCTTT.

This clonotype was counted at least ten times. The gene calls are TRBV7-4 and TRBJ2-3; 16 bases are a match to TRBD2. The J segment lost 2 bases and the V segment lost 5 bases, leaving 4 bases of the junction unmatched. Germline assignment: CDR1 SGHVT and CDR2 SQSDAQ. The length of the CDR3 is 17 residues. The CDR3: CASSKGTSGGATDTQYF. Written as DNA, the CDR3 is TGTGCCAGCAGCAAAGGGACTAGCGGGGGGGCCACAGATACGCAGTATTTT.

As to this clonotype: With a much larger clone just one base away, this may be a read error. The chain is built from TRBV7-2 and TRBJ2-5; the match to TRBD2 covers 7 bases. In germline, CDR1 is SGHTA, CDR2 FQGNSA. V lost 2 bases and J lost 5; bases outside the gene matches: 5. The CDR3 spans 14 residues. The CDR3 DNA follows: TGTGCCAGCAGCTTACAGCGGGGCAGCGAGACCCAGTACTTC. Protein sequence: CASSLQRGSETQYF.

This clonotype was found many times. This chain uses TRBV7-2 with TRBJ2-3; TRBD1 or TRBD2 may be the D gene (5 bases each). V lost 3 bases to trimming and J lost 4 bases, with 14 bases between them. Looked up from germline, CDR1 is SGHTA and CDR2 is FQGNSA. The CDR3 loop spans 15 amino acids. The CDR3 DNA sequence: TGTGCCAGCAGCTTTTATCAGATGGGGGCAGATACGCAGTATTTT. This gives the protein CASSFYQMGADTQYF.

This clonotype has at least ten counts. J is TRBJ1-5 and V is TRBV6-2 or TRBV6-3; D ambiguous. Per the germline V gene, CDR1 is MNHEY and CDR2 is SVGEGT. The length of the CDR3 is 14 residues. V was clipped by 2 bases and J by 7 bases, with 12 bases between them. The CDR3 loop is CASSYGDSRQPQHF. The CDR3 DNA reads as TGTGCCAGCAGTTACGGGGATTCAAGGCAGCCCCAGCATTTT.

This clonotype appeared many times. V usage is TRBV7-2 and J usage is TRBJ1-5; no clear D. V lost 1 base and J 7 bases, leaving 8 bases between the germline ends. Germline values: CDR1 SGHTA, CDR2 FQGNSA. CDR3 size: 13 residues. This CDR3 reads CASSLGAAQPQHF. As DNA, the CDR3 is TGTGCCAGCAGCTTAGGAGCTGCACAGCCCCAGCATTTT.

This clonotype showed up many times. The chain recombines TRBV6-5 with TRBJ2-6; 9 bases are a match to TRBD1. CDR3 length: 19 residues. Germline V CDR1 and CDR2: MNHEY, SVGAGI. Unmatched junction bases numbered 10, after V lost 1 base and J lost 3 bases. CDR3 sequence reads: CASSYFSPVDRGGANVLTF. The CDR3 coding sequence is TGTGCCAGCAGTTACTTTAGTCCTGTGGACAGGGGTGGGGCCAACGTCCTGACTTTC.

In this sample, this clonotype turned up many times. The junction and the germline gene differ at one end; a read error may be behind it. The V gene is TRBV25-1, the J gene TRBJ2-3, with 8 bases aligning to TRBD2. CDR1 and CDR2 (germline): MGHDK, SYGVNS. The CDR3 extends over 16 amino acids. The CDR3 DNA sequence: TGTGCCAGCAGTCCCACCCGGGGGGGAAGCACAGACACGCAGTATTTT. Amino acids: CASSPTRGGSTDTQYF.

Notes on this clonotype: A much larger clone differs from this one at a single base, so this may be a read error. The chain links TRBV2 to TRBJ2-1; the D gene is possibly TRBD2 (6 bases). Germline values: CDR1 SNHLY, CDR2 FYNNEI. The V end lost 8 bases, the J end lost 5 bases, and 16 bases lay between the germline ends. This CDR3 contains 14 residues. This chain's CDR3 is CASRVWGEDNEQFF. CDR3 sequence (DNA): TGTGCCAGCCGCGTATGGGGGGAGGACAATGAGCAGTTCTTC.

This clonotype has at least ten counts. The chain uses TRBV15 and TRBJ2-3; D is undetermined. With 2 bases removed from V and 1 base from J, the gap between germline ends came to 10 bases. The CDR3 spans 15 residues. Germline V CDR1 and CDR2: LNHNV, YYDKDF (reference sequence). CDR3 region: CATSRQPIRTDTQYF. In nucleotides, the CDR3 is TGTGCCACCAGCAGACAACCTATACGCACAGATACGCAGTATTTT.

Worth noting for this clonotype: A much larger clone differs by one base, so this may be a read error. This rearrangement joins TRBV5-1 to TRBJ2-5; D is undetermined. With 5 bases removed from V and 2 bases from J, the gap between germline ends came to 7 bases. Per the germline V gene, CDR1 is SGHRS and CDR2 is YFSETQ. CDR3 length equals 12 residues. CDR3 protein: CASRQRQETQYF. DNA of the CDR3: TGCGCCAGCAGACAGAGGCAAGAGACCCAGTACTTC.

There are many counts of this clonotype. The chain recombines TRBV5-1 with TRBJ2-2; TRBD2 matches 9 bases. V lost 4 bases and J lost 6; bases outside the gene matches: 10. The CDR3 runs to 16 residues. Germline CDR1 is SGHRS and CDR2 is YFSETQ. The CDR3 is CASSPRISGGPGELFF. CDR3 nucleotide sequence: TGCGCCAGCAGCCCGCGGATTAGCGGGGGTCCCGGGGAGCTGTTTTTT.

The table lists this clonotype with many counts. This rearrangement joins TRBV5-5 to TRBJ2-2; D possibly corresponds to TRBD2 (5 bases). Germline values: CDR1 SGHKS, CDR2 YYEKEE (reference sequence). V was pared by 7 bases and J by 0 bases, with 7 bases between. This CDR3 region has 13 residues. In DNA, the CDR3 is TGTGCCAGCGGGCGGGCGAACACCGGGGAGCTGTTTTTT. Translating it yields CASGRANTGELFF.

This clonotype was recorded many times. The chain is built from TRBV5-1 and TRBJ2-2, with 8 positions matching TRBD2. This CDR3 contains 15 residues. Per germline, CDR1 SGHRS and CDR2 YFSETQ. The V and J ends lost 2 bases and 1 base, in that order; junction bases with no gene match: 1. The CDR3 loop is CASSLSGGNTGELFF. Written as DNA, the CDR3 is TGCGCCAGCAGCTTAAGCGGGGGGAACACCGGGGAGCTGTTTTTT. The full variable domain, in which reference TRBV5-1 and TRBJ2-2 provide the parts outside the CDR3, is KAGVTQTPRYLIKTRGQQVTLSCSPISGHRSVSWYQQTPGQGLQFLFEYFSETQRNKGNFPGRFSGRQFSNSRSEMNVSTLELGDSALYLCASSLSGGNTGELFFGEGSRLTVL.

This clonotype was seen many times. The V and J genes are TRBV7-2 and TRBJ1-1; D might be TRBD1 (5 bases). The CDR3 consists of 15 residues. Trimming shortened V by 0 bases and J by 0 bases, and 8 bases separated the two germline ends. Germline-derived CDR1 and CDR2 are SGHTA and FQGNSA. CDR3 sequence: CASSLAGDLNTEAFF. For the CDR3, the DNA is TGTGCCAGCAGCTTAGCGGGGGACTTGAACACTGAAGCTTTCTTT.

This clonotype was picked up many times. The chain carries TRBV27 and TRBJ1-1; 8 nucleotides line up with TRBD1. The J segment lost 1 base and the V segment lost 4 bases, leaving 5 bases of the junction unmatched. The CDR3 runs 15 residues. CDR1 and CDR2 from the germline V gene are MNHEY and SMNVEV (reference sequence). The CDR3, as DNA: TGTGCCAGCAGTTCGGGGGGGACAGGGAACACTGAAGCTTTCTTT. Translating it yields CASSSGGTGNTEAFF.

This clonotype is deemed medium-sized. The V gene is TRBV7-2, the J gene TRBJ1-1, with D uncertain. This CDR3 spans 14 amino acids. Trimming cost V 3 bases and J 1 base, with 9 bases left between them. Germline values: CDR1 SGHTA, CDR2 FQGNSA. CDR3 coding DNA: TGTGCCAGCAGCTTGCCGACTGAGAACACTGAAGCTTTCTTT. Amino acids: CASSLPTENTEAFF.

This clonotype showed up many times. The V and J genes are TRBV4-1 and TRBJ2-4, with 8 bases that match TRBD1. Germline V gene lookup returns CDR1 MGHRA and CDR2 YSYEKL. This CDR3 has 17 residues. Losses at the gene ends were 0 bases for V and 1 base for J; bases not matched to a gene: 5. CDR3 DNA: TGCGCCAGCAGCCAAGAGGCAGGGGGCTTCGCCAAAAACATTCAGTACTTC. Residues: CASSQEAGGFAKNIQYF.

A word on this clonotype: This clone may be a read error of a much larger clone one base away. The V gene is TRBV5-5, the J gene TRBJ2-7, with D possibly TRBD1 on 5 matching bases. V lost 8 bases and J lost 5, with 17 bases in between. The CDR3 is 13 amino acids. The germline V gene encodes CDR1 SGHKS and CDR2 YYEKEE (reference sequence). CDR3 DNA: TGTGCCAGGAGCCCCGGGCTCAGGGACGAGCAGTACGTC. As protein: CARSPGLRDEQYV.